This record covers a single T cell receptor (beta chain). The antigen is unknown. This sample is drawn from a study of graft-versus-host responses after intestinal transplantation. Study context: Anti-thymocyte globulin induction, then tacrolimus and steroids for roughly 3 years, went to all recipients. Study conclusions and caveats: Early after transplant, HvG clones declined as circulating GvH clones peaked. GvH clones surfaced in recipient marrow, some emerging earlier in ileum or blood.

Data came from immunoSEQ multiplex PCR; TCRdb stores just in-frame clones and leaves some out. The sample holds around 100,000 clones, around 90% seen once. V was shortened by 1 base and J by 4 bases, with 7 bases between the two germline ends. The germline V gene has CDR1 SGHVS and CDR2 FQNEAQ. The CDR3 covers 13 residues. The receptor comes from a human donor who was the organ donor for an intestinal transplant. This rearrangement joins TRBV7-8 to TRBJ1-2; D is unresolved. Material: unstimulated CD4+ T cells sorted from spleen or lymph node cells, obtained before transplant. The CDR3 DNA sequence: TGTGCCAGCAGCTTAGAAGTTGGCTATGGCTACACCTTC. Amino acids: CASSLEVGYGYTF.